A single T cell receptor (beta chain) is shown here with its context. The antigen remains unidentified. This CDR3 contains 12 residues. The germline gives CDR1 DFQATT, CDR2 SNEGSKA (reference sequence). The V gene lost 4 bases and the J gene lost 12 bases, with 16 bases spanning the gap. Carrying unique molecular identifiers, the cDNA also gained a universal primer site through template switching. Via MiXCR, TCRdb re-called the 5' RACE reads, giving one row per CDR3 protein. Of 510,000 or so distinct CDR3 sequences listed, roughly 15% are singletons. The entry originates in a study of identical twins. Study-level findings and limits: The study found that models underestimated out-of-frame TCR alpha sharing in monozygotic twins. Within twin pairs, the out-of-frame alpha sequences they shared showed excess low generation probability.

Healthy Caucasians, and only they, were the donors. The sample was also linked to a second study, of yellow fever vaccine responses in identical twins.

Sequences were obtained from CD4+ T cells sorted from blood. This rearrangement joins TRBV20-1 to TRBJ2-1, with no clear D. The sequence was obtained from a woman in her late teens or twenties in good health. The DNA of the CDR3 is TGCAGTGCTACCCGCCAAGATGATGGGCAGTTCTTC. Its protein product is CSATRQDDGQFF.